The sequence of this T cell receptor (beta chain) was determined in a study of T cell responses to AZD1222 COVID-19 vaccine. Some clones are missing from TCRdb's copy, which holds only in-frame ones; the method was immunoSEQ multiplex PCR. The top ten hold 8% to 10% of the sample, which has 55,000 to 85,000 clones, about 83% seen once. Looked up from germline, CDR1 is LNHDA and CDR2 is SQIVND (reference sequence). CDR3 length: 15 residues. V trimming: 5 bases; J trimming: 5 bases; junction bases outside the gene matches: 9. This sequence joins TRBV19 and TRBJ1-2; 9 nucleotides line up with TRBD1. This specimen consisted of peripheral blood, obtained on day 0 of AZD1222 vaccination. The clonotype comes from an adult in good health. The CDR3 nucleotides are TGTGCCAGTAGTCACTGGGACAGGGAACGTTATGGCTACACCTTC. Protein: CASSHWDRERYGYTF.